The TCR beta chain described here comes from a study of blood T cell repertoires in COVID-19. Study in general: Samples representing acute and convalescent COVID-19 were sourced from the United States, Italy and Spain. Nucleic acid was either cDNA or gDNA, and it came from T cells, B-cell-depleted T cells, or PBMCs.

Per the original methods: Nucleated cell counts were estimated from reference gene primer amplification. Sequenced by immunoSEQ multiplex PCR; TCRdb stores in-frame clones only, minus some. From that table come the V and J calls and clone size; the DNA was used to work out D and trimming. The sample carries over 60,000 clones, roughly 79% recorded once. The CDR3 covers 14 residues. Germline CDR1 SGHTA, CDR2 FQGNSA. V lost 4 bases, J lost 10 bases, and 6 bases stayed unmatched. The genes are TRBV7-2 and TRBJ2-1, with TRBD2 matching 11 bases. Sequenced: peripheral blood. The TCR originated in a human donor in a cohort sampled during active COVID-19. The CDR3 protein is CASSSGLAVLEQFF. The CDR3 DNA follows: TGTGCCAGCAGCTCGGGACTAGCGGTTTTAGAGCAGTTCTTC.